These 14 T cell receptor delta chains share one sample of origin, sequenced in a study of gamma-delta T cells after stem cell transplantation. TCRdb re-called the RT-PCR reads through CATT. The sample includes around 4,600 delta-chain clones, more than 1.5% of them seen just once. The specimen was gamma-delta T cells. The receptors come from a human donor. It is not recorded whose cells these are; they may come from a transplant donor.

By its share, this clone is medium-sized. This rearrangement joins TRDV2 to TRDJ3; 12 bases are a match to TRDD3. V dropped 1 base and J dropped 0; count of bases not matched to a gene: 12. Looked up from germline, CDR1 is GEAIGNYY and CDR2 is EKD. The CDR3 totals 22 residues. Here the CDR3 reads CACDTLGLGDTARSWDTRQMFF. The CDR3, as DNA: TGTGCCTGTGACACATTGGGCCTGGGGGATACGGCCCGCTCCTGGGACACCCGACAGATGTTTTTC.

Comments on this clone: TCRdb's entry gives the protein of a much larger clone, which mismatches this DNA's translation at residue 10, likely from a read error; the protein reported here is translated from the DNA. The chain joins TRDV2 to TRDJ3; 7 bases align to TRDD3. V lost 3 bases to trimming and J lost 2 bases; unmatched junction nucleotides: 18. The CDR3 consists of 21 residues. The germline gives CDR1 GEAIGNYY, CDR2 EKD. CDR3 nucleotide sequence: TGTGCCTGTGACTCCGTAGAGGGGGATGCGCGACCCACCTGGGACACCCGACAGATGTTTTTC. This translates into CACDSVEGDARPTWDTRQMFF.

This sequence joins TRDV2 and TRDJ1; 10 nucleotides match TRDD3. The CDR3 is made up of 18 amino acids. Germline V CDR1 and CDR2: GEAIGNYY, EKD. With V trimmed by 5 bases and J by 1 base, 15 bases remained unmatched. The CDR3 reads CACGTVYGGDTLTDKLIF. The CDR3 DNA reads as TGTGCCTGTGGCACGGTCTATGGGGGGGATACGCTCACCGATAAACTCATCTTT.

Only a few counts were recorded for this clone. This chain links TRDV2 with TRDJ1; 10 positions match TRDD3. V lost 2 bases, J lost 0 bases, and 11 bases stayed unmatched. CDR3 length equals 18 residues. CDR1 and CDR2 (germline): GEAIGNYY, EKD. CDR3 protein: CACDRISTGGSYTDKLIF. The CDR3 DNA sequence: TGTGCCTGTGACAGGATTTCAACTGGGGGATCGTACACCGATAAACTCATCTTT.

There are a few counts of this clone. TCRdb has a much larger clone's protein, which differs at residue 12 from the translation of this DNA, likely because of a read error; what is shown is the protein translated from the DNA. V is TRDV2 and J is TRDJ1; TRDD3 matches at 12 bases. The J segment lost 9 bases and the V segment lost 3 bases, leaving 16 bases of the junction unmatched. Germline V gene lookup returns CDR1 GEAIGNYY and CDR2 EKD. This CDR3 is built from 17 residues. The CDR3 coding sequence is TGTGCCTGTGACTCGGTACTGGGGGATACATCGAAAGGAGAACTCATCTTT. Residues: CACDSVLGDTSKGELIF.

Many counts were recorded for this clone. It is likely a read error: a sequence one base away is far more abundant. This chain joins TRDV2 and TRDJ3, with 8 bases fitting TRDD3. Losses at the gene ends were 0 bases for V and 2 bases for J; bases not matched to a gene: 8. The CDR3 runs to 19 residues. CDR1 is GEAIGNYY, CDR2 EKD, per germline. The CDR3: CACDTVGDTSPWDTRQMFF. As DNA, the CDR3 is TGTGCCTGTGACACCGTAGGGGATACCAGCCCCTGGGACACCCGACAGATGTTTTTC.

This clone was seen at least ten times. Only one base separates this from a far larger clonotype, so it likely reflects a read error. V gene TRDV2 combines with J gene TRDJ1; D may be TRDD2 (5 bases). This CDR3 is built from 15 residues. Germline V gene sequence: CDR1 GEAIGNYY, CDR2 EKD. The CDR3 bases are TGTGCCCGTGACACCATTGGCCTTCACACCGATAAACTCATCTTT. The encoded protein is CARDTIGLHTDKLIF.

With respect to this clone: Only one base separates this from a far larger clonotype, so it likely reflects a read error. Other nucleotide sequences in the sample specify the same CDR3. This chain links TRDV2 with TRDJ1; 9 positions agree with TRDD3. This CDR3 has 19 amino acids. Germline CDR1 is GEAIGNYY and CDR2 is EKD. The V segment lost 2 bases and the J segment 0 bases; nucleotides outside the gene matches: 15. The CDR3 bases are TGTGCCTGTGACAACCTTTCCGTGCTGGGGGATTCCAACACCGATAAACTCATCTTT. Its protein is CACDNLSVLGDSNTDKLIF.

This clone was counted a few times. The mismatch at residue 12 between this DNA's translation and the TCRdb protein of a much larger clone likely reflects a read error; the protein shown is translated from the DNA. This chain links TRDV2 with TRDJ1, with 11 bases aligning to TRDD3. Per germline, CDR1 GEAIGNYY and CDR2 EKD. The CDR3 is 19 amino acids. The V gene end was trimmed by 0 bases and the J gene end by 0 bases; junction bases not matched to a gene: 11. This CDR3 reads CACDTVGGGYAKYTDKLIF. The CDR3 DNA is TGTGCCTGTGACACCGTTGGTGGGGGATACGCGAAGTACACCGATAAACTCATCTTT.

A remark on this clone: TCRdb's listed protein matches a much larger clone and diverges from this DNA's translation at residue 3, likely through a read error; the protein shown comes from the DNA. This rearrangement joins TRDV2 to TRDJ1; 10 bases fit TRDD3. This CDR3 spans 18 amino acids. Germline CDR1 and CDR2: GEAIGNYY and EKD. The CDR3 loop reads CARDTVDKTGGFTDKLIF. The DNA for the CDR3 is TGTGCCCGTGACACCGTCGACAAAACTGGGGGATTTACCGATAAACTCATCTTT.

This clone has just a few counts. This DNA's translation differs at residue 14 from TCRdb's protein, which comes from a much larger clone; a read error is likely, and the protein shown is translated from the DNA. This chain connects TRDV2 to TRDJ1; 7 bases are shared with TRDD3. With V trimmed by 1 base and J by 3 bases, 19 bases remained unmatched. Germline CDR1 GEAIGNYY, CDR2 EKD. The CDR3 sequence is 19 residues long. The CDR3 region is CACDTVTAVGEQYADKLIF. The CDR3 DNA reads TGTGCCTGTGACACAGTAACAGCGGTGGGGGAACAGTACGCCGATAAACTCATCTTT.

The table lists this clone with a few counts. The chain is built from TRDV2 and TRDJ1, with D possibly matching TRDD3 (6 bases). Germline CDR1 and CDR2: GEAIGNYY and EKD. Between the trimmed V and J ends, which lost 0 bases and 0 bases, there was a span of 19 bases. This CDR3 spans 18 amino acids. In DNA, the CDR3 is TGTGCCTGTGACACCCTCCCCGGGGGAAACGTCCACACCGATAAACTCATCTTT. It codes for CACDTLPGGNVHTDKLIF.

A note on this clone: This DNA translates differently at residue 7 from the TCRdb protein, which is that of a much larger clone; a read error is likely, and the protein shown is the DNA's own translation. The gene calls are TRDV2 and TRDJ1; no clear D. CDR1 and CDR2 (germline): GEAIGNYY, EKD. V was clipped by 0 bases and J by 2 bases, with 21 bases between them. The CDR3 length is 18 residues. The CDR3 DNA is TGTGCCTGTGACACCGTCTTGACCGGACCCTCGCCGACCGATAAACTCATCTTT. Its protein is CACDTVLTGPSPTDKLIF.

In the case of this clone: This likely reflects a read error, since a far larger clone is one base away. The chain recombines TRDV2 with TRDJ3, with TRDD3 identical over 8 bases. The CDR3 is 23 residues long. CDR1 and CDR2 from the germline V gene are GEAIGNYY and EKD. The CDR3 nucleotides read TGTGCCTGTGACACCGTTGTCCGGGATACGCCGGAAGAAACCTCCTGGGACGCCCGACAGATGTTTTTC. Translated: CACDTVVRDTPEETSWDARQMFF.